This T cell receptor beta chain was identified in a study of blood T cell repertoires in COVID-19. In the study overall: Acute-phase and convalescent COVID-19 samples originated in the United States, Italy and Spain.

The authors' processing: Estimation of nucleated cell counts was performed using reference gene primer amplification. The repertoire was sequenced with immunoSEQ multiplex PCR; TCRdb's copy has only in-frame clones and lacks some. V and J calls and clone size follow that table, whereas D and trimming were derived from the DNA. The sample shows some 160,000 clones, approximately 84% of them seen only once. The clonotype comes from a woman aged 80 or older with acute or convalescent COVID-19. Sequenced input: peripheral blood.

In DNA, the CDR3 is TGTGCCAGCAGTTACTCGAAGCGGAGCTTACAGCCCCAGCATTTT. Protein sequence: CASSYSKRSLQPQHF. This rearrangement joins TRBV6-5 to TRBJ1-5; D not certain. Trimming took off 0 bases at V and 7 bases at J, with 13 bases between the two ends. CDR3 length: 15 residues. The V gene's germline CDR1 is MNHEY and CDR2 SVGAGI.